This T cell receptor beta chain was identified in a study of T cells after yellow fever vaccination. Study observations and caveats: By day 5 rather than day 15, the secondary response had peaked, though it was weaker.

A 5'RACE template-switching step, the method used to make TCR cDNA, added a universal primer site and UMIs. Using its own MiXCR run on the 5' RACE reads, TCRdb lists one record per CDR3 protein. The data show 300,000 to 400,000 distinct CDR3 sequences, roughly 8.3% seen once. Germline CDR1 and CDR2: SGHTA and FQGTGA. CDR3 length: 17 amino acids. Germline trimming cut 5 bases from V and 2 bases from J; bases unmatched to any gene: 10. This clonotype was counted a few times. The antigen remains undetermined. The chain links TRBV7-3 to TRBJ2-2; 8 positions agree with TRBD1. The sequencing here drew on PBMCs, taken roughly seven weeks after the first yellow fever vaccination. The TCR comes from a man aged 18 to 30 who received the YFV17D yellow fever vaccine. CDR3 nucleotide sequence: TGTGCCAGCAGCCGACCCGCCGGGACAGGAAACACCGGGGAGCTGTTTTTT. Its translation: CASSRPAGTGNTGELFF.